The 26 T cell receptor beta chains below were found in one sample sequenced in a study of glioma-infiltrating T cells. Amplification of TCR alpha and beta CDR3 regions from RNA used iRepertoire nested multiplex PCR. TCRdb itself ran the multiplex PCR reads through MiXCR, one entry per CDR3 protein. In the table there are approximately 110,000 distinct CDR3 sequences, 25% to 30% of which are singletons. The sequencing input was glioma tissue, nonneoplastic brain tissue, or PBMCs (not recorded which). These receptor sequences come from a human donor with low-grade glioma or glioblastoma, undergoing nonglioma brain surgery, or in good health (not recorded which).

This clonotype showed up just a few times. One junction end disagrees with the germline gene, perhaps due to a read error. The chain carries TRBV7-3 and TRBJ1-1; D is possibly TRBD1 (6 bases). Germline V CDR1 and CDR2: SGHTA, FQGTGA. The CDR3 has 14 residues. The CDR3 region has the DNA TGTGCCAGCAGCATAACAGGGCCCAACACTGAAGCTTTCTTT. It encodes CASSITGPNTEAFF.

This clonotype was observed a handful of times. This chain uses TRBV5-1 with TRBJ1-1, with 8 positions matching TRBD1. This CDR3 contains 16 residues. V lost 7 bases, J lost 0 bases, and 11 bases stayed unmatched. Germline CDR1 SGHRS, CDR2 YFSETQ. The CDR3 DNA sequence: TGCGCCAGCGGCCGCCAGGGGGCTGGTATGAACACTGAAGCTTTCTTT. Translating gives CASGRQGAGMNTEAFF.

A note on this clonotype: One base away lies a much larger clone, so this may be a sequencing read error. The genes are TRBV24-1 and TRBJ2-7; D possibly corresponds to TRBD1 (6 bases). CDR3 length: 15 residues. From germline, CDR1 is KGHDR and CDR2 SFDVKD. Trimming left V 4 bases short and J 3 bases short, with 15 bases between. This CDR3 is CATSEGWGPDYEQYF. CDR3 bases: TGTGCCACCAGTGAAGGGTGGGGGCCCGACTACGAGCAGTACTTC.

In this sample, this clonotype turned up many times. J is TRBJ1-1 and V is TRBV2; D is uncertain. The CDR3 length is 15 residues. V shed 6 bases and J shed 5 bases, with 19 bases lying between them. In germline, CDR1 is SNHLY, CDR2 FYNNEI. CDR3 sequence: CASRPPGSFGTEAFF. The CDR3 nucleotides are TGTGCCAGCAGACCTCCGGGATCGTTCGGGACTGAAGCTTTCTTT.

Details on this clonotype: A clone one base away is much larger, so this may be a read error. This sequence joins TRBV28 and TRBJ2-7; TRBD1 might be the D (6 bases). Per germline, CDR1 MDHEN and CDR2 SYDVKM. CDR3 length equals 13 residues. As DNA, the CDR3 is TGTGCCAGCAGTTTAGGGGGCCCCTACGGGCAGTACTTC. As protein: CASSLGGPYGQYF.

This clonotype was picked up a small number of times. V gene TRBV10-3 combines with J gene TRBJ1-4; 9 positions agree with TRBD1. Germline V gene data show CDR1 as ENHRY and CDR2 as SYGVKD. This CDR3 comprises 16 residues. V gave up 4 bases and J gave up 2 bases; unmatched junction bases: 5. Written as DNA, the CDR3 is TGTGCCATCAGTGCCGGACAGGGGCCGACTAATGAAAAACTGTTTTTT. Translation gives CAISAGQGPTNEKLFF.

This clonotype was counted at least ten times. This chain uses TRBV15 with TRBJ1-3; D gene unclear. Looked up from germline, CDR1 is LNHNV and CDR2 is YYDKDF (reference sequence). The CDR3 is 13 residues long. Trimming stripped 2 bases from V and 4 bases from J, with 6 bases between. The CDR3 here is CATSRPPGNTIYF. Written as DNA, the CDR3 is TGTGCCACCAGCAGACCACCGGGAAACACCATATATTTT.

This clonotype has a handful of counts. This may come from a read error, since a much larger clone is one base off. CDR3 amino acids: CSARAWLAEGRGANVLTF. In DNA, the CDR3 is TGCAGTGCTAGAGCATGGCTAGCGGAAGGTCGCGGGGCCAACGTCCTGACTTTC. The V and J genes are TRBV20-1 and TRBJ2-6; 7 bases match TRBD2. The CDR3 is 18 residues long. The trim removed 1 base at V and 4 bases at J, leaving 13 bases unmatched. Per the germline V gene, CDR1 is DFQATT and CDR2 is SNEGSKA (reference sequence).

This clonotype appeared many times. The rearrangement joins TRBV29-1 to TRBJ2-1; 10 bases map to TRBD2. Germline loops: CDR1 SQVTM, CDR2 ANQGSEA. This CDR3 is built from 15 residues. Germline trimming cut 3 bases from V and 7 bases from J; bases unmatched to any gene: 9. The CDR3 protein is CSVEVLAGFGNEQFF. CDR3 bases: TGCAGCGTTGAGGTACTAGCGGGGTTTGGAAATGAGCAGTTCTTC.

In its sample, this clonotype was seen many times. The gene calls are TRBV6-2 or TRBV6-3 and TRBJ2-1; possible D gene TRBD1, 6 bases. This CDR3 has 14 residues. Germline CDR1 and CDR2: MNHEY and SVGEGT. V was cut by 6 bases and J by 5 bases, with 14 bases left in between. CDR3 sequence: CASRLRSGDNEQFF. CDR3 coding DNA: TGTGCCAGCAGACTTCGGTCAGGGGACAATGAGCAGTTCTTC.

A few counts support this clonotype. The genes are TRBV5-1 and TRBJ1-2, with TRBD1 matching 9 bases. The CDR3 has 14 amino acids. Germline V gives CDR1 SGHRS, CDR2 YFSETQ. V gave up 0 bases and J gave up 5 bases; unmatched junction bases: 2. CDR3 in amino acids: CASSLGTGAYGYTF. The CDR3 nucleotides read TGCGCCAGCAGCTTGGGGACAGGGGCGTATGGCTACACCTTC.

This clonotype was recorded at least ten times. This rearrangement joins TRBV20-1 to TRBJ2-7; 9 bases are a match to TRBD1. Germline CDR1 reads DFQATT; CDR2 reads SNEGSKA (reference sequence). V dropped 0 bases and J dropped 0; count of bases not matched to a gene: 3. The CDR3 runs 15 residues. The CDR3 DNA is TGCAGTGCTAGAGATACGGACAGGGGCTCCTACGAGCAGTACTTC. It codes for CSARDTDRGSYEQYF.

This chain joins TRBV6-2 or TRBV6-3 and TRBJ1-5, with 7 bases aligning to TRBD1. CDR1 MNHEY and CDR2 SVGEGT come from the germline V gene. V gave up 8 bases and J gave up 5 bases; unmatched junction bases: 0. The CDR3 is made up of 11 amino acids. In DNA form, the CDR3 reads TGTGCCAGCCAGGGGGATCAGCCCCAGCATTTT. The encoded protein is CASQGDQPQHF.

This clonotype came up many times. The CDR3 sequence: CASSLNSDTQYF. The DNA for the CDR3 is TGTGCCAGCAGCTTAAATTCTGATACGCAGTATTTT. V and J are TRBV7-8 and TRBJ2-3; D gene uncertain. Germline V gene data show CDR1 as SGHVS and CDR2 as FQNEAQ. This CDR3 has 12 amino acids. The germline V and J ends were trimmed by 2 bases and 6 bases, with 6 bases remaining between them.

This clonotype was picked up many times. This chain joins TRBV4-1 and TRBJ1-4; D is possibly TRBD1 (6 bases). CDR1 is MGHRA and CDR2 is YSYEKL in the germline V gene. The germline V and J ends were trimmed by 1 base and 9 bases, with 12 bases remaining between them. This CDR3 spans 14 amino acids. CDR3 nucleotides: TGCGCCAGCAGCCAAGGCAGGGGTCGACAAAAACTGTTTTTT. Amino acids: CASSQGRGRQKLFF.

Only a few counts were recorded for this clonotype. This chain joins TRBV9 and TRBJ2-7; TRBD2 matches 8 bases. Trimming took 3 bases from V and 4 from J; bases not matched to a gene: 15. The CDR3 has 17 amino acids. Germline values: CDR1 SGDLS, CDR2 YYNGEE. The CDR3 reads CASSAGPPGSGMYEQYF. DNA of the CDR3: TGTGCCAGCAGCGCGGGCCCCCCGGGTAGCGGGATGTACGAGCAGTACTTC.

This clonotype has ten or more counts. CDR3 protein: CASSLYPPGTGGTEAFF. CDR3 in DNA: TGTGCCAGCAGTTTATATCCCCCCGGGACAGGGGGCACTGAAGCTTTCTTT. This rearrangement joins TRBV27 to TRBJ1-1, with TRBD1 identical over 11 bases. The germline V gene encodes CDR1 MNHEY and CDR2 SMNVEV (reference sequence). The CDR3 is 17 residues long. V lost 1 base, J lost 4 bases, and 8 bases stayed unmatched.

The rearrangement joins TRBV15 to TRBJ2-3; TRBD1 or TRBD2 may be the D gene (5 bases each). Between the trimmed V and J ends, which lost 5 bases and 4 bases, there was a span of 25 bases. Germline V gene data show CDR1 as LNHNV and CDR2 as YYDKDF (reference sequence). The CDR3 runs to 18 residues. CDR3 nucleotides: TGTGCCACCAGCGCTATCGACAGCCCCCCCGGGAAGGCAGATACGCAGTATTTT. As protein: CATSAIDSPPGKADTQYF.

Concerning this clonotype itself: The conserved phenylalanine or tryptophan is not found at the CDR3 terminus, so this likely reflects a read error. The chain employs TRBV7-9 and TRBJ2-7, with D maybe TRBD1 (6 bases). Trimming took off 2 bases at V and 0 bases at J, with 8 bases between the two ends. The CDR3 runs 14 residues. CDR1 and CDR2 from the germline V gene are SEHNR and FQNEAQ (reference sequence). The CDR3 sequence is CASSLWDNSYEQYL. CDR3 DNA: TGTGCCAGCAGCTTATGGGACAACTCCTACGAGCAGTACCTC.

In its sample, this clonotype was seen many times. CDR3 in amino acids: CASSLDSAGRNTEAFF. DNA of the CDR3: TGCGCCAGCAGTCTCGACAGCGCAGGAAGAAACACTGAAGCTTTCTTT. This rearrangement joins TRBV5-1 to TRBJ1-1, with D perhaps matching TRBD1 (5 bases). Germline CDR1 is SGHRS and CDR2 is YFSETQ. The CDR3 length is 16 residues. V dropped 5 bases and J dropped 2 bases, with 19 bases sitting between them.

This clonotype has a count of ten or more. This chain joins TRBV12-3 or TRBV12-4 and TRBJ1-1; D not resolved. The CDR3 sequence is 13 residues long. Trimming left V 0 bases short and J 10 bases short, with 12 bases between. The chain's CDR3 is CASSLASASAAFF. CDR3 nucleotide sequence: TGTGCCAGCAGTTTAGCGTCGGCCTCGGCAGCTTTCTTT.

This clonotype was observed at least ten times. The rearrangement uses TRBV6-6 and TRBJ2-3, with 7 bases fitting TRBD2. Germline V lookup: CDR1 MNHNY, CDR2 SVGAGI (reference sequence). This CDR3 has 16 amino acids. With V trimmed by 2 bases and J by 2 bases, 7 bases remained unmatched. This CDR3 reads CASSYPSGPFTDTQYF. The CDR3 DNA reads as TGTGCCAGCAGTTACCCTAGCGGCCCCTTCACAGATACGCAGTATTTT.

This clonotype was seen many times. The chain joins TRBV2 to TRBJ2-3; no reliable D call. Germline loops: CDR1 SNHLY, CDR2 FYNNEI. V lost 1 base and J lost 4, with 3 bases in between. This CDR3 region has 12 residues. CDR3 amino acids: CASSEVADTQYF. The CDR3 coding sequence is TGTGCCAGCAGTGAAGTCGCAGATACGCAGTATTTT.

Ten or more counts support this clonotype. This rearrangement joins TRBV6-2 or TRBV6-3 to TRBJ2-5; TRBD1 matches 8 bases. The V gene's germline CDR1 is MNHEY and CDR2 SVGEGT. The trim removed 7 bases at V and 6 bases at J, leaving 7 bases unmatched. The CDR3 extends over 13 amino acids. The CDR3 loop reads CASKPGGLQTQYF. The CDR3 DNA is TGTGCCAGCAAACCAGGGGGCCTTCAGACCCAGTACTTC.

The genes are TRBV30 and TRBJ2-1, with 7 bases matching TRBD1. V shed 3 bases, J shed 8 bases, and the junction held 7 bases outside the gene matches. This CDR3 comprises 13 residues. Looked up from germline, CDR1 is GTSNPN and CDR2 is SVGIG (reference sequence). The CDR3 nucleotides are TGTGCCTGGAGCGCTCTTACAGGGGATGAGCAGTTCTTC. Protein product: CAWSALTGDEQFF.

The sample holds many counts of this clonotype. The V and J genes are TRBV11-3 and TRBJ1-1, with 8 bases identical to TRBD1. Germline CDR1 is SGHNT and CDR2 is YENEEA. CDR3 size: 14 residues. V lost 5 bases and J lost 3; bases outside the gene matches: 5. CDR3 in amino acids: CASSDRTGYTEAFF. In DNA form, the CDR3 reads TGTGCCAGCAGCGATCGGACAGGGTACACTGAAGCTTTCTTT. The entire variable domain, with the rest obtained from reference TRBV11-3 and TRBJ1-1, is as follows: EAGVVQSPRYKIIEKKQPVAFWCNPISGHNTLYWYLQNLGQGPELLIRYENEEAVDDSQLPKDRFSAERLKGVDSTLKIQPAELGDSAVYLCASSDRTGYTEAFFGQGTRLTVV.